One T cell receptor (beta chain) is described in this entry. TCRdb keeps only in-frame clones here, not all; method: immunoSEQ multiplex PCR. The sample consists of about 81,000 clones, more than 80% of them appearing once. The source of the sample is a study of technical replicates of blood from a handful of donors. CDR1 is SGHTA, CDR2 FQGNSA, per germline. This CDR3 comprises 14 residues. The ends lost 6 bases at V and 3 bases at J; junction bases unmatched: 8. This chain joins TRBV7-2 and TRBJ2-7, with 7 bases lining up with TRBD1. Material for sequencing was PBMCs. The sequence was obtained from a human donor in good health. Some clones in this sample may be carry-over from other donors' samples. As DNA, the CDR3 is TGTGCCAGCAGTAGGACAGGCCAAAACTACGAGCAGTACTTC. Its protein is CASSRTGQNYEQYF.